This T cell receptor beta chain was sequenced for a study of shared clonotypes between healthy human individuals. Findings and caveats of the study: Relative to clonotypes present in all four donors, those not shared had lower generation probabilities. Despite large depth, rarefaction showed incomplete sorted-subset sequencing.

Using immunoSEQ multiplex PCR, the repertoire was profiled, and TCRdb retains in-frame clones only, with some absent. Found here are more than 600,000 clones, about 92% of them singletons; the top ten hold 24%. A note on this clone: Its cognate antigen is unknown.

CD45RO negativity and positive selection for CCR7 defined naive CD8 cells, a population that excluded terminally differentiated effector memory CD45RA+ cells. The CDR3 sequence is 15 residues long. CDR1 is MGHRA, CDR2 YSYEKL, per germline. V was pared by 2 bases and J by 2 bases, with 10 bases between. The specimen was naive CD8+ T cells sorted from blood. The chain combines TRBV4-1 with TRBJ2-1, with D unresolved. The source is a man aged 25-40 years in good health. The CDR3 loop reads CASSQNIPAYNEQFF. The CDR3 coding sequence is TGCGCCAGCAGCCAAAACATCCCGGCCTACAATGAGCAGTTCTTC.